One sample yielded the 8 T cell receptor beta chains listed below, sequenced in a study of long-term antiretroviral therapy in people with HIV. An immunoSEQ assay, version v3.0, was performed at survey level. Generated by immunoSEQ multiplex PCR, the TCRdb table keeps only in-frame clones and is missing some. This sample carries approximately 35,000 clones, 97% of them seen once, and the ten largest clones take approximately 3%. The specimen comprised unsorted PBMCs, sampled 6.9 years after starting antiretroviral therapy. These receptors were collected from a man younger than 45 with HIV.

The V gene is TRBV27, the J gene TRBJ1-2; 9 bases align to TRBD1. The length of the CDR3 is 12 residues. The germline V gene encodes CDR1 MNHEY and CDR2 SMNVEV (reference sequence). J was trimmed by 8 bases and V by 6 bases; bases with no gene match: 4. The CDR3 loop is CASRDRGRGYTF. In DNA, the CDR3 is TGTGCCAGCAGGGACAGGGGACGGGGCTACACCTTC.

This chain links TRBV30 with TRBJ1-4, with a weak D call TRBD1 (5 bases). V was pared by 2 bases and J by 4 bases, with 8 bases between. The CDR3 covers 13 residues. Per the germline V gene, CDR1 is GTSNPN and CDR2 is SVGIG (reference sequence). DNA of the CDR3: TGTGCCTGGAGTCCGGGGGTTAATGAAAAACTGTTTTTT. It is translated as CAWSPGVNEKLFF.

The genes are TRBV7-3 and TRBJ2-5; D is uncertain. V lost 5 bases, J lost 1 base, and 8 bases lay in between. This CDR3 is built from 13 residues. Per the germline V gene, CDR1 is SGHTA and CDR2 is FQGTGA. This chain's CDR3 is CASSPGPQETQYF. The CDR3 coding sequence is TGTGCCAGCAGCCCCGGGCCCCAAGAGACCCAGTACTTC.

The chain links TRBV5-5 to TRBJ2-3; D possibly corresponds to TRBD1 (7 bases). Trimming pared 2 bases from V and 3 bases from J, leaving 13 bases between. The CDR3 has 15 amino acids. Looked up from germline, CDR1 is SGHKS and CDR2 is YYEKEE (reference sequence). CDR3 in amino acids: CASSFQGGATDTQYF. The CDR3 coding sequence is TGTGCCAGCAGCTTCCAGGGGGGCGCAACAGATACGCAGTATTTT.

The gene calls are TRBV6-1 and TRBJ1-1; D unclear. Trimming shortened V by 6 bases and J by 2 bases, and 10 bases separated the two germline ends. This CDR3 comprises 13 residues. The V gene's germline CDR1 is MNHNS and CDR2 SASEGT. CDR3: CASRDGLNTEAFF. The DNA of the CDR3 is TGTGCCAGCAGGGATGGGCTCAACACTGAAGCTTTCTTT.

The chain carries TRBV6-1 and TRBJ2-5, with D unclear. Trimming shortened V by 3 bases and J by 1 base, and 12 bases separated the two germline ends. CDR3 length: 15 residues. Per germline, CDR1 MNHNS and CDR2 SASEGT. The CDR3 region has the DNA TGTGCCAGCAGTGATTTCAGGAGACCCCAAGAGACCCAGTACTTC. Protein product: CASSDFRRPQETQYF.

V is TRBV19 and J is TRBJ1-1; no clear D gene. The CDR3 extends over 15 amino acids. Germline CDR1 is LNHDA and CDR2 is SQIVND (reference sequence). Trimming removed 3 bases at V and 3 bases at J, with 14 bases between. DNA for the CDR3: TGTGCCAGTAGTATTTCTCCGCGTATGGACACTGAAGCTTTCTTT. It specifies CASSISPRMDTEAFF. Together with reference TRBV19 and TRBJ1-1, the CDR3 gives the full variable domain: DGGITQSPKYLFRKEGQNVTLSCEQNLNHDAMYWYRQDPGQGLRLIYYSQIVNDFQKGDIAEGYSVSREKKESFPLTVTSAQKNPTAFYLCASSISPRMDTEAFFGQGTRLTVV.

The chain employs TRBV30 and TRBJ2-7; D remains unclear. The V end was cut by 0 bases, the J end by 3 bases, with 9 bases between. Germline V gene sequence: CDR1 GTSNPN, CDR2 SVGIG (reference sequence). The CDR3 is 13 residues long. This CDR3 is CAWSVQSYYEQYF. The CDR3 region has the DNA TGTGCCTGGAGTGTACAAAGTTACTACGAGCAGTACTTC.